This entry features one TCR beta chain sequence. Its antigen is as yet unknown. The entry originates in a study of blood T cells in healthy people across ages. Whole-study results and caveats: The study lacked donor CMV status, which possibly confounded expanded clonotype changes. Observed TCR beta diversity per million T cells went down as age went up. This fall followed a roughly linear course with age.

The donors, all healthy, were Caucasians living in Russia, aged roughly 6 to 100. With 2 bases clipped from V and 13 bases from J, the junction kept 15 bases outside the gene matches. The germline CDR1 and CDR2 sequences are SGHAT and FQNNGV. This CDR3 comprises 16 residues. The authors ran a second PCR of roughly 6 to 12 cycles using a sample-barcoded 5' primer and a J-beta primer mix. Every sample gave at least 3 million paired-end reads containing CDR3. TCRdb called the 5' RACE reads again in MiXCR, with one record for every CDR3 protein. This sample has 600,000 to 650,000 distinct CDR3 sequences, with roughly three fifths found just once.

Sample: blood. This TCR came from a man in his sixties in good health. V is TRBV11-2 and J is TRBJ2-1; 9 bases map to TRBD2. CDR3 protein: CASSLLAGTGVETQFF. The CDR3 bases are TGTGCCAGCAGCTTACTAGCGGGGACCGGGGTAGAGACCCAGTTCTTC.